Presented here are 30 T cell receptor beta chains from one specimen sequenced in a study of blood T cell repertoires in COVID-19. Sequenced by immunoSEQ multiplex PCR; TCRdb stores in-frame clones only, minus some. The data show about 74,000 clones, about 90% seen once. The sequenced sample consisted of peripheral blood. Receptors were obtained from a woman of 80 years or more with active or convalescent COVID-19.

J is TRBJ2-1 and V is TRBV6-5; D call uncertain. This CDR3 has 13 amino acids. V was cut by 7 bases and J by 0 bases, with 7 bases left in between. CDR1 and CDR2 (germline): MNHEY, SVGAGI. This CDR3 reads CASIGSSYNEQFF. CDR3 nucleotides: TGTGCCAGCATTGGTAGCTCCTACAATGAGCAGTTCTTC.

The chain uses TRBV6-5 and TRBJ1-6; TRBD1 might be the D (5 bases). With 6 bases removed from V and 7 bases from J, the gap between germline ends came to 16 bases. Germline CDR1 and CDR2: MNHEY and SVGAGI. The CDR3 has 15 amino acids. CDR3 nucleotides: TGTGCCAGCAGCATACACGGGGGATGGAATTCACCCCTCCACTTT. Protein: CASSIHGGWNSPLHF.

This clone was detected only once. V is TRBV27 and J is TRBJ2-2; TRBD1 matches 9 bases. The CDR3 is 15 residues long. With V trimmed by 5 bases and J by 6 bases, 7 bases remained unmatched. Germline V gene data show CDR1 as MNHEY and CDR2 as SMNVEV (reference sequence). This CDR3 reads CASSLQGARAGELFF. For the CDR3, the DNA is TGTGCCAGCAGTCTACAGGGGGCACGTGCCGGGGAGCTGTTTTTT.

A single count supports this clone. This CDR3 is CASSRRTGTTNTGELFF. CDR3 nucleotide sequence: TGTGCCAGCAGCCGTCGGACCGGGACTACGAACACCGGGGAGCTGTTTTTT. This chain uses TRBV3-1 (or the pseudogene TRBV3-2) with TRBJ2-2; TRBD2 aligns across 7 bases. Trimming removed 4 bases from V and 0 bases from J; junction bases left unmatched: 8. Germline V CDR1 and CDR2: LGHDT, YNNKEL (reference sequence). This CDR3 has 17 amino acids.

The chain recombines TRBV2 with TRBJ1-1, with D possibly being TRBD1 (5 bases). Trimming took off 6 bases at V and 4 bases at J, with 12 bases between the two ends. The CDR3 runs to 13 residues. Germline V gene lookup returns CDR1 SNHLY and CDR2 FYNNEI. This chain's CDR3 is CASRGRLGTEAFF. The CDR3 bases are TGTGCCAGCAGGGGGCGCTTGGGCACTGAAGCTTTCTTT.

This chain connects TRBV5-1 to TRBJ1-3; no clear D. CDR1 SGHRS and CDR2 YFSETQ come from the germline V gene. This CDR3 region has 14 residues. V lost 2 bases and J lost 4, with 10 bases in between. The CDR3 coding sequence is TGCGCCAGCAGCTTTAATGCGGGGGGAAACACCATATATTTT. This encodes CASSFNAGGNTIYF.

The genes are TRBV10-3 and TRBJ1-6, with TRBD1 matching over 8 bases. The CDR3 extends over 14 amino acids. V gave up 4 bases and J gave up 8 bases; unmatched junction bases: 4. Per the germline V gene, CDR1 is ENHRY and CDR2 is SYGVKD. CDR3 nucleotide sequence: TGTGCCATCAGTGTCGCAGGGGGCGATTCACCCCTCCACTTT. Translating gives CAISVAGGDSPLHF.

The gene calls are TRBV5-1 and TRBJ2-2; no reliable D call. This CDR3 comprises 13 residues. Germline loops: CDR1 SGHRS, CDR2 YFSETQ. Trimming stripped 0 bases from V and 7 bases from J, with 7 bases between. CDR3 sequence: CASSLATGGELFF. CDR3 coding DNA: TGCGCCAGCAGCTTGGCCACCGGCGGGGAGCTGTTTTTT.

The chain links TRBV6-1 to TRBJ1-1, with a tentative D call TRBD1 (5 bases). Per germline, CDR1 MNHNS and CDR2 SASEGT. Trimming cost V 1 base and J 4 bases, with 13 bases left between them. The CDR3 consists of 15 residues. CDR3 residues: CASSEVGRVGTEAFF. The CDR3 DNA is TGTGCCAGCAGTGAAGTGGGCAGGGTGGGCACTGAAGCTTTCTTT.

The chain employs TRBV4-3 and TRBJ2-1; D gene uncertain. The CDR3 contains 15 residues. The germline V gene encodes CDR1 LGHNA and CDR2 YSLEER. V lost 3 bases to trimming and J lost 2 bases, with 11 bases between them. CDR3 loop: CASSQNTVTYNEQFF. DNA of the CDR3: TGCGCCAGCAGCCAGAATACGGTAACCTACAATGAGCAGTTCTTC.

The gene calls are TRBV7-8 and TRBJ1-1; maybe TRBD1 (5 bases). Per germline, CDR1 SGHVS and CDR2 FQNEAQ. This CDR3 is 14 amino acids long. V lost 0 bases to trimming and J lost 5 bases, with 10 bases between them. CDR3 amino acids: CASSLALGGTEAFF. CDR3 coding DNA: TGTGCCAGCAGCTTAGCGCTCGGGGGGACTGAAGCTTTCTTT.

The chain is built from TRBV10-1 and TRBJ1-4; TRBD1 is a possible D gene (6 bases). The germline CDR1 and CDR2 sequences are WNHNN and SYGVQD (reference sequence). The CDR3 spans 15 residues. Trimming pared 5 bases from V and 7 bases from J, leaving 17 bases between. CDR3 amino acids: CASSPKQGRSEKLFF. CDR3 DNA sequence: TGCGCCAGCAGTCCGAAACAGGGTAGGAGTGAAAAACTGTTTTTT.

This chain links TRBV12-3 or TRBV12-4 with TRBJ1-2, with 7 nucleotides matching TRBD1. This CDR3 is 12 amino acids long. V was pared by 5 bases and J by 8 bases, with 5 bases of the junction left unmatched. For the CDR3, the DNA is TGTGCCAGCAGTAAGACAGGGTTGGGCTACACCTTC. The encoded protein is CASSKTGLGYTF.

This chain connects TRBV3-1 (or the pseudogene TRBV3-2) to TRBJ2-7; tentatively, D is TRBD1 (6 bases). V was pared by 6 bases and J by 3 bases, with 15 bases between. This CDR3 has 14 residues. The germline gives CDR1 LGHDT, CDR2 YNNKEL (reference sequence). The CDR3 reads CASRPTGQNYEQYF. CDR3 nucleotides: TGTGCCAGCAGACCGACCGGACAGAACTACGAGCAGTACTTC.

V is TRBV21-1 and J is TRBJ2-7; TRBD1 is the table's D call and was not checked against the DNA. TRBV21-1 is a known pseudogene. This CDR3 spans 13 amino acids. The DNA of the CDR3 is TGTGCCAGCAGCATTGGCAAAGTCTACGAGCAGTACTTC. Translation: CASSIGKVYEQYF.

This clone occurred a few times. The rearrangement joins TRBV11-2 to TRBJ1-4, with D hard to call. Germline-derived CDR1 and CDR2 are SGHAT and FQNNGV. The V gene lost 1 base and the J gene lost 7 bases, with 7 bases spanning the gap. The CDR3 length is 13 residues. The CDR3 reads CASSLGYSEKLFF. CDR3 sequence (DNA): TGTGCCAGCAGCTTAGGGTACAGTGAAAAACTGTTTTTT.

The chain carries TRBV5-4 and TRBJ2-2; no clear D gene. V lost 2 bases and J 5 bases, leaving 4 bases between the germline ends. This CDR3 is built from 12 residues. Germline values: CDR1 SGHNT, CDR2 YYREEE (reference sequence). As DNA, the CDR3 is TGTGCCAGCAGCTTTTCAACCGGGGAGCTGTTTTTT. Amino acids: CASSFSTGELFF.

V gene TRBV5-1 combines with J gene TRBJ1-1; TRBD1 aligns across 9 bases. There are 14 residues in the CDR3. V was clipped by 3 bases and J by 4 bases; unmatched bases: 4. The V gene's germline CDR1 is SGHRS and CDR2 YFSETQ. CDR3 coding DNA: TGCGCCAGCAGCTCTGGACAGGGGAGCACTGAAGCTTTCTTT. Translation: CASSSGQGSTEAFF.

Comment on this clone: Additional DNA sequences in this sample encode the identical CDR3. The genes are TRBV12-3 or TRBV12-4 and TRBJ2-7; a weak D match, TRBD2 (6 bases). This CDR3 comprises 13 residues. The V and J ends lost 3 bases and 4 bases respectively, with 10 bases between them. CDR3 coding DNA: TGTGCCAGCAGTTTGCGGGGTTCGTACGAGCAGTACTTC. Amino acids: CASSLRGSYEQYF.

In this sample, this clone turned up once. V is TRBV4-3 and J is TRBJ2-2; 16 positions match TRBD2. Germline V CDR1 and CDR2: LGHNA, YSLEER. The CDR3 is 20 residues long. V shed 0 bases and J 8 bases; nucleotides not matched to a gene: 12. In DNA form, the CDR3 reads TGCGCCAGCAGCCAAGATCCCCCGGGACTAGCGGGGGGGCTTTGGGGGGAGCTGTTTTTT. Amino acids: CASSQDPPGLAGGLWGELFF.

The CDR3 spells CASSYGQFYGYTF. Here the CDR3 DNA reads TGTGCCAGCAGTTACGGCCAGTTCTATGGCTACACCTTC. This chain joins TRBV6-5 and TRBJ1-2; D call uncertain. Germline CDR1 and CDR2: MNHEY and SVGAGI. The CDR3 runs 13 residues. Trimming pared 2 bases from V and 4 bases from J, leaving 8 bases between.

This clone was seen just once. The chain employs TRBV23-1 and TRBJ1-4; 10 nucleotides line up with TRBD1. TRBV23-1 is known as an ORF, though its function is uncertain. The junction had 5 bases not matched to a gene; V was cut back by 3 bases and J by 4 bases. The CDR3 runs 16 residues. CDR3 protein: CASSQERTGGNEKLFF. The CDR3 DNA sequence: TGCGCCAGCAGTCAGGAACGGACAGGGGGTAATGAAAAACTGTTTTTT.

The gene calls are TRBV5-1 and TRBJ1-2, with 7 bases matching TRBD1. Germline CDR1 SGHRS, CDR2 YFSETQ. The CDR3 loop spans 16 amino acids. With V trimmed by 4 bases and J by 4 bases, 13 bases remained unmatched. This CDR3 reads CASSPGPGGRVYGYTF. The CDR3, as DNA: TGCGCCAGCAGCCCGGGCCCAGGGGGGCGTGTCTATGGCTACACCTTC.

This clone was detected once. This sequence joins TRBV7-8 and TRBJ2-2; 8 bases are a match to TRBD2. CDR3 size: 15 residues. CDR1 and CDR2 (germline): SGHVS, FQNEAQ. Trimming cost V 3 bases and J 5 bases; bases outside gene matches: 5. CDR3 amino acids: CASSLTSVGTGELFF. The CDR3, as DNA: TGTGCCAGCAGCTTGACTAGCGTCGGGACCGGGGAGCTGTTTTTT.

This chain joins TRBV3-1 (or the pseudogene TRBV3-2) and TRBJ1-5, with 8 nucleotides matching TRBD1. CDR3 length equals 15 residues. V lost 1 base, J lost 1 base, and 0 bases stayed unmatched. Germline loops: CDR1 LGHDT, CDR2 YNNKEL (reference sequence). DNA for the CDR3: TGTGCCAGCAGCCAAGGGACAGGGAGCAATCAGCCCCAGCATTTT. As protein: CASSQGTGSNQPQHF.

This chain uses TRBV5-1 with TRBJ2-2, with D perhaps TRBD1 (6 bases). The germline V and J ends were trimmed by 3 bases and 4 bases, with 13 bases remaining between them. Germline CDR1 and CDR2: SGHRS and YFSETQ. CDR3 size: 15 residues. CDR3 residues: CASSSSGAGTGELFF. In DNA, the CDR3 is TGCGCCAGCAGCTCATCAGGGGCGGGCACCGGGGAGCTGTTTTTT.

The genes are TRBV5-1 and TRBJ1-1, with 9 bases fitting TRBD1. CDR1 SGHRS and CDR2 YFSETQ come from the germline V gene. Trimming cost V 0 bases and J 0 bases; bases outside gene matches: 9. The CDR3 sequence is 18 residues long. In DNA, the CDR3 is TGCGCCAGCAGCTTGGTAGGGACAGGGAGCTCCATGAACACTGAAGCTTTCTTT. It specifies CASSLVGTGSSMNTEAFF.

This clone has a handful of counts. The CDR3 reads CASSFKGWQGSTEAFF. Here the CDR3 DNA reads TGTGCCAGCAGCTTCAAAGGGTGGCAGGGGAGCACTGAAGCTTTCTTT. The chain links TRBV2 to TRBJ1-1; a possible D gene is TRBD1 (6 bases). CDR3 size: 16 residues. Trimming stripped 6 bases from V and 4 bases from J, with 21 bases between. CDR1 and CDR2 from the germline V gene are SNHLY and FYNNEI.

J is TRBJ1-6 and V is TRBV5-1, with D unclear. The CDR3 covers 15 residues. V shed 0 bases and J shed 3 bases, with 7 bases lying between them. CDR1 and CDR2 from the germline V gene are SGHRS and YFSETQ. Written as DNA, the CDR3 is TGCGCCAGCAGCTTGGCGTTCAGCTATAATTCACCCCTCCACTTT. It encodes CASSLAFSYNSPLHF.

V is TRBV5-1 and J is TRBJ1-2, with 9 bases matching TRBD1. Germline loops: CDR1 SGHRS, CDR2 YFSETQ. This CDR3 spans 14 amino acids. Trimming took 3 bases from V and 4 from J; bases not matched to a gene: 4. CDR3 bases: TGCGCCAGCAGCTCAGGGACAGGGAGCTATGGCTACACCTTC. Residues: CASSSGTGSYGYTF.